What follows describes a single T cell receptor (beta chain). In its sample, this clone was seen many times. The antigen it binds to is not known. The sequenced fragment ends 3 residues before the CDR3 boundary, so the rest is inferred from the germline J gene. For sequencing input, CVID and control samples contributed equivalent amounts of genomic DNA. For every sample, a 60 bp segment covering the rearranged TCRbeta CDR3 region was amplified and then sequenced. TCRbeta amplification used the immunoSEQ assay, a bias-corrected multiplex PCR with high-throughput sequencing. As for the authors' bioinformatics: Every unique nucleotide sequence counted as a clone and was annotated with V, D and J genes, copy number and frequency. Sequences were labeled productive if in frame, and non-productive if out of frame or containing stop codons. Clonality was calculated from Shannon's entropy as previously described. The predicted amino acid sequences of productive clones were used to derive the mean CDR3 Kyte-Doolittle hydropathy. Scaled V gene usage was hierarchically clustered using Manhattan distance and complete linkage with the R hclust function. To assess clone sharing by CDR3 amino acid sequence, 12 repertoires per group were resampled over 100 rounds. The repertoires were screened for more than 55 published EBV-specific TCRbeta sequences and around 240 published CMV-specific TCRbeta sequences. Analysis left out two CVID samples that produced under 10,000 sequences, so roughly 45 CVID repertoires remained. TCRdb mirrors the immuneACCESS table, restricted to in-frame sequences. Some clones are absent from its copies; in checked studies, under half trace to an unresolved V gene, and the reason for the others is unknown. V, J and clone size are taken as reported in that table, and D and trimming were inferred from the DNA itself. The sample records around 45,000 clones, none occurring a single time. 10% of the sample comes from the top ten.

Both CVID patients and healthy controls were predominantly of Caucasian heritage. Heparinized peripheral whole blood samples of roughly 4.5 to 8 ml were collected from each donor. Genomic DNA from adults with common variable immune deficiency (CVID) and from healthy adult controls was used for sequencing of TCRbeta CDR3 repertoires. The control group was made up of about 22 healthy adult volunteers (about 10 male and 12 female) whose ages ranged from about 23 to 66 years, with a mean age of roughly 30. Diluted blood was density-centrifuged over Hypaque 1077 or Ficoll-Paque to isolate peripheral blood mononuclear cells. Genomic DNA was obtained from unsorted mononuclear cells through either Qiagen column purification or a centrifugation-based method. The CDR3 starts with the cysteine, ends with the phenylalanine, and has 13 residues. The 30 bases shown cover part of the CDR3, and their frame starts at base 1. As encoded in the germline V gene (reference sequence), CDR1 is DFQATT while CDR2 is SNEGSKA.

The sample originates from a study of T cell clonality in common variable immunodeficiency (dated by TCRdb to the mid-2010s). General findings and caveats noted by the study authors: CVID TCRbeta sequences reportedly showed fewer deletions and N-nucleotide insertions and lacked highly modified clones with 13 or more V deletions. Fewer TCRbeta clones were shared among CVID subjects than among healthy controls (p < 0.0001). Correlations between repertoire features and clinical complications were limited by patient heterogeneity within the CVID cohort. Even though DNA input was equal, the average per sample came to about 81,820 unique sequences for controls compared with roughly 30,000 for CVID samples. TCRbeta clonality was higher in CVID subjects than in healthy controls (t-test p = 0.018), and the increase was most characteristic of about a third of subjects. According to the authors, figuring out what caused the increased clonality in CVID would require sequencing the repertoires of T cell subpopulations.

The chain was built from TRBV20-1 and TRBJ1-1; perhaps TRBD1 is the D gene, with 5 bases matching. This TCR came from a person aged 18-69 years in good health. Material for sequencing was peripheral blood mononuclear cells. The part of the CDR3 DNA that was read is TGCAGAGCTCTAGGGGAAATGAACACTGAA. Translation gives CRALGEMNTE. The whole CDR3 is CRALGEMNTEAFF.